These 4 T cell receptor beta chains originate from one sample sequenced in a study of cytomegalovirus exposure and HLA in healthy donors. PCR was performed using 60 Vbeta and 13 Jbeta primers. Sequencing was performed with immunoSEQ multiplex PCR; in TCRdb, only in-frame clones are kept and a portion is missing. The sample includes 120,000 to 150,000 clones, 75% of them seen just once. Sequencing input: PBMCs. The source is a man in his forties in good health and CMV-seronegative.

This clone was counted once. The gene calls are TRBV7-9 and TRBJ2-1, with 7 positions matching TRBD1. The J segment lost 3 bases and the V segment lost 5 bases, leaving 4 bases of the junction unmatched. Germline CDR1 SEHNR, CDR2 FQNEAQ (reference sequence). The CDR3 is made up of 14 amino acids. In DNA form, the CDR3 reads TGTGCCAGCAGCGACGGGACAGACTACAATGAGCAGTTCTTC. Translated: CASSDGTDYNEQFF.

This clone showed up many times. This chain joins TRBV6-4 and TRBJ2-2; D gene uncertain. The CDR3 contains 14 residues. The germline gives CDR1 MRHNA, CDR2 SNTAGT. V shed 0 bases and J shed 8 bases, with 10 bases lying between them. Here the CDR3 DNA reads TGTGCCAGCAGTGACTCGATGGAGTCGGGGGAGCTGTTTTTT. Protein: CASSDSMESGELFF.

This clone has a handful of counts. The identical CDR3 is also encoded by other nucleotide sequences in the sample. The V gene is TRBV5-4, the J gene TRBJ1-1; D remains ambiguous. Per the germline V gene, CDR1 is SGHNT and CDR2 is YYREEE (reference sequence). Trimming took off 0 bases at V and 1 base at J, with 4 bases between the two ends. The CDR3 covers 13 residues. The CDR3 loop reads CASSLDRNTEAFF. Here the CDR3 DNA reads TGTGCCAGCAGCTTGGACAGGAACACTGAAGCTTTCTTT.

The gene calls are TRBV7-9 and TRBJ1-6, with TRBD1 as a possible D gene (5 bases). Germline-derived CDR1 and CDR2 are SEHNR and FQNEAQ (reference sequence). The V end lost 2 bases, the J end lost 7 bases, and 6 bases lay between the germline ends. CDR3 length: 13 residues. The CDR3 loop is CASSLRTNSPLHF. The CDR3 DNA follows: TGTGCCAGCAGCTTAAGGACAAATTCACCCCTCCACTTT.